The 22 T cell receptor beta chains below were found in one sample sequenced in a study of T cell responses to AZD1222 COVID-19 vaccine. The data were produced by immunoSEQ multiplex PCR, yet TCRdb's version contains in-frame clones alone and is incomplete. The profile covers 65,000 to 85,000 clones, with 70% to 90% appearing a single time and about 10% taken by the ten largest. Here the sequenced sample was peripheral blood, taken 28 days after the second AZD1222 dose. These receptors originate from an adult who received the AZD1222 COVID-19 vaccine.

The genes are TRBV24-1 and TRBJ1-5, with no clear D. Germline-derived CDR1 and CDR2 are KGHDR and SFDVKD. The V and J ends lost 3 bases and 0 bases respectively, with 5 bases between them. CDR3 size: 14 residues. CDR3 sequence reads: CATSDLISNQPQHF. CDR3 DNA: TGTGCCACCAGTGATCTCATTAGCAATCAGCCCCAGCATTTT.

The chain uses TRBV2 and TRBJ1-1; D is undetermined. From germline, CDR1 is SNHLY and CDR2 FYNNEI. The CDR3 is 13 amino acids. V lost 2 bases and J 1 base, leaving 5 bases between the germline ends. In DNA, the CDR3 is TGTGCCAGCAGTGAAACTTGGAACACTGAAGCTTTCTTT. As protein: CASSETWNTEAFF. Full variable domain (outside the CDR3, taken from reference TRBV2 and TRBJ1-1): EPEVTQTPSHQVTQMGQEVILRCVPISNHLYFYWYRQILGQKVEFLVSFYNNEISEKSEIFDDQFSVERPDGSNFTLKIRSTKLEDSAMYFCASSETWNTEAFFGQGTRLTVV.

The chain combines TRBV28 with TRBJ1-4; 8 bases are shared with TRBD1. V trimming: 5 bases; J trimming: 6 bases; junction bases outside the gene matches: 8. This CDR3 contains 15 residues. Germline CDR1 is MDHEN and CDR2 is SYDVKM. This CDR3 reads CASSRAGGEYEKLFF. The CDR3 DNA sequence: TGTGCCAGCAGTAGGGCAGGGGGCGAATATGAAAAACTGTTTTTT.

The genes are TRBV4-2 and TRBJ2-1; the D gene is possibly TRBD1 (5 bases). In germline, CDR1 is LGHNA, CDR2 YNFKEQ. Trimming left V 0 bases short and J 9 bases short, with 12 bases between. The CDR3 is 14 amino acids. The CDR3 protein is CASSQDRGAGEQFF. The CDR3 DNA follows: TGTGCCAGCAGCCAAGATCGTGGGGCAGGTGAGCAGTTCTTC.

This sequence joins TRBV19 and TRBJ2-5; TRBD1 agrees at 9 bases. Trimming took 8 bases from V and 1 from J; bases not matched to a gene: 8. In germline, CDR1 is LNHDA, CDR2 SQIVND (reference sequence). The CDR3 has 15 amino acids. In DNA form, the CDR3 reads TGTGCCAGTGCCGGGACAGGGTCTTCCCAAGAGACCCAGTACTTC. Residues: CASAGTGSSQETQYF. The whole variable domain, filled in from reference TRBV19 and TRBJ2-5, reads DGGITQSPKYLFRKEGQNVTLSCEQNLNHDAMYWYRQDPGQGLRLIYYSQIVNDFQKGDIAEGYSVSREKKESFPLTVTSAQKNPTAFYLCASAGTGSSQETQYFGPGTRLLVL.

The J gene is TRBJ2-3, the V gene TRBV6-5, with 12 bases that match TRBD2. The germline V gene encodes CDR1 MNHEY and CDR2 SVGAGI. The CDR3 has 16 residues. The V segment lost 2 bases and the J segment 6 bases; nucleotides outside the gene matches: 6. In DNA, the CDR3 is TGTGCCAGCAGTTACGAACTAGCGGGGGGCGTTGATACGCAGTATTTT. Protein product: CASSYELAGGVDTQYF.

DNA of the CDR3: TGTGCCACCTGGAACAGGAACACTGAAGCTTTCTTT. Translated, it gives CATWNRNTEAFF. The J gene is TRBJ1-1, the V gene TRBV28; D call uncertain. V lost 10 bases and J lost 1, with 10 bases in between. CDR1 and CDR2 from the germline V gene are MDHEN and SYDVKM. This CDR3 contains 12 residues.

The rearrangement links TRBV5-1 to TRBJ2-7, with TRBD1 identical over 7 bases. The germline gives CDR1 SGHRS, CDR2 YFSETQ. This CDR3 comprises 14 residues. The J segment lost 6 bases and the V segment lost 4 bases, leaving 10 bases of the junction unmatched. CDR3 coding DNA: TGCGCCAGCAGCCCGACGACAGGGACCGTCGAGCAGTACTTC. Protein product: CASSPTTGTVEQYF.

The sample holds a few counts of this clone. V usage is TRBV3-1 (or the pseudogene TRBV3-2) and J usage is TRBJ2-7; 8 bases align to TRBD1. This CDR3 has 12 residues. J lost 5 bases, V lost 4 bases, and 1 base had no gene match. The V gene's germline CDR1 is LGHDT and CDR2 YNNKEL (reference sequence). DNA for the CDR3: TGTGCCAGCAGCCGGACAGGGCACGAGCAGTACTTC. It is translated as CASSRTGHEQYF.

The V and J genes are TRBV19 and TRBJ1-2; no clear D. Germline loops: CDR1 LNHDA, CDR2 SQIVND (reference sequence). Trimming removed 2 bases from V and 6 bases from J, with 13 bases in between. This CDR3 comprises 14 residues. The CDR3 coding sequence is TGTGCCAGTAGTATATCCCGTGCGGTTAATGGCTACACCTTC. This sequence encodes CASSISRAVNGYTF.

The V call is TRBV3-1 (or the pseudogene TRBV3-2), the J call TRBJ1-5; a weak D match, TRBD1 (5 bases). V was cut by 6 bases and J by 4 bases, with 7 bases left in between. Per the germline V gene, CDR1 is LGHDT and CDR2 is YNNKEL (reference sequence). The CDR3 contains 12 residues. CDR3 region: CASRRTNQPQHF. The CDR3 DNA sequence: TGTGCCAGCAGAAGGACAAATCAGCCCCAGCATTTT.

The chain recombines TRBV2 with TRBJ2-1, with 10 bases identical to TRBD2. The V and J ends lost 6 bases and 8 bases, in that order; junction bases with no gene match: 7. The CDR3 has 14 residues. Germline CDR1 SNHLY, CDR2 FYNNEI. The chain's CDR3 is CASRFSGGFDEQFF. CDR3 coding DNA: TGTGCCAGCAGGTTTAGCGGGGGGTTTGATGAGCAGTTCTTC.

This chain links TRBV28 with TRBJ1-4; D uncertain. V lost 5 bases, J lost 8 bases, and 24 bases lay in between. CDR1 is MDHEN and CDR2 is SYDVKM in the germline V gene. CDR3 length: 17 amino acids. The CDR3 region is CASSALGSNRISEKLFF. CDR3 DNA sequence: TGTGCCAGCAGTGCCCTAGGATCCAATAGGATTAGCGAAAAACTGTTTTTT.

The rearrangement uses TRBV11-2 and TRBJ2-5; 8 nucleotides match TRBD1. The V gene's germline CDR1 is SGHAT and CDR2 FQNNGV. Trimming took 3 bases from V and 5 from J; bases not matched to a gene: 11. This CDR3 is 16 amino acids long. The chain's CDR3 is CASSLETGDGLETQYF. CDR3 nucleotides: TGTGCCAGCAGCTTGGAGACAGGGGACGGTTTGGAGACCCAGTACTTC.

For the CDR3, the DNA is TGCGCCAGCAGCTTGGGACAGGGAAGGTCCACTGAAGCTTTCTTT. Its translation is CASSLGQGRSTEAFF. The V call is TRBV5-1, the J call TRBJ1-1; 7 bases are a match to TRBD1. Trimming removed 0 bases from V and 4 bases from J; junction bases left unmatched: 6. The CDR3 covers 15 residues. CDR1 and CDR2 (germline): SGHRS, YFSETQ.

This clone occurred a few times. This chain joins TRBV18 and TRBJ1-2; possible D gene TRBD1, 6 bases. CDR3 length: 15 amino acids. Trimming took off 6 bases at V and 2 bases at J, with 16 bases between the two ends. Germline CDR1 reads KGHSH; CDR2 reads LQKENI. CDR3: CASSNVEGQNYGYTF. Here the CDR3 DNA reads TGTGCCAGCTCGAATGTTGAAGGACAGAACTATGGCTACACCTTC.

This clone was seen just once. CDR3 sequence: CASSLKFVRGPVGNTIYF. As DNA, the CDR3 is TGCGCCAGCAGCTTGAAATTTGTTCGGGGACCAGTGGGAAACACCATATATTTT. This sequence joins TRBV5-1 and TRBJ1-3; possibly TRBD1 for D (5 bases). CDR3 length: 18 amino acids. V lost 1 base to trimming and J lost 4 bases, with 21 bases between them. From germline, CDR1 is SGHRS and CDR2 YFSETQ.

The rearrangement uses TRBV3-1 (or the pseudogene TRBV3-2) and TRBJ1-5; 7 bases map to TRBD1. Trimming at V came to 4 bases and at J to 2 bases, leaving 14 bases not matched to a gene. The CDR3 is 18 amino acids. Per germline, CDR1 LGHDT and CDR2 YNNKEL (reference sequence). CDR3 in amino acids: CASSPGRRGQGGNQPQHF. The CDR3 DNA reads TGTGCCAGCAGCCCAGGGAGGAGGGGGCAGGGGGGCAATCAGCCCCAGCATTTT.

For the CDR3, the DNA is TGCAGCGTTGGCCCGAACACAGATACGCAGTATTTT. Its translation is CSVGPNTDTQYF. The chain has TRBV29-1 and TRBJ2-3; D uncertain. From germline, CDR1 is SQVTM and CDR2 ANQGSEA. V was cut by 4 bases and J by 2 bases, with 7 bases left in between. The CDR3 sequence is 12 residues long.

V usage is TRBV24-1 and J usage is TRBJ2-3; D call uncertain. This CDR3 is built from 12 residues. Trimming removed 0 bases from V and 11 bases from J, with 8 bases in between. The germline V gene encodes CDR1 KGHDR and CDR2 SFDVKD. For the CDR3, the DNA is TGTGCCACCAGTGATTTGTTCTTCGGGCAGTATTTT. Its protein is CATSDLFFGQYF.

This clone showed up just once. This chain joins TRBV7-9 and TRBJ2-7, with TRBD1 as a possible D gene (5 bases). CDR1 and CDR2 from the germline V gene are SEHNR and FQNEAQ (reference sequence). Trimming pared 5 bases from V and 4 bases from J, leaving 9 bases between. CDR3 length: 12 residues. CDR3 residues: CASSPSGYEQYF. The DNA of the CDR3 is TGTGCCAGCAGCCCATCAGGGTACGAGCAGTACTTC.

The V and J genes are TRBV28 and TRBJ2-7, with 10 bases matching TRBD1. The CDR3 sequence is 15 residues long. The V gene's germline CDR1 is MDHEN and CDR2 SYDVKM. V lost 1 base and J lost 10; bases outside the gene matches: 10. The CDR3 DNA reads as TGTGCCAGCAGTTTATTTTGGGACAGGGGACCGCAACAGTACTTC. This encodes CASSLFWDRGPQQYF. The variable domain in full, completed from reference TRBV28 and TRBJ2-7, reads DVKVTQSSRYLVKRTGEKVFLECVQDMDHENMFWYRQDPGLGLRLIYFSYDVKMKEKGDIPEGYSVSREKKERFSLILESASTNQTSMYLCASSLFWDRGPQQYFGPGTRLTVT.